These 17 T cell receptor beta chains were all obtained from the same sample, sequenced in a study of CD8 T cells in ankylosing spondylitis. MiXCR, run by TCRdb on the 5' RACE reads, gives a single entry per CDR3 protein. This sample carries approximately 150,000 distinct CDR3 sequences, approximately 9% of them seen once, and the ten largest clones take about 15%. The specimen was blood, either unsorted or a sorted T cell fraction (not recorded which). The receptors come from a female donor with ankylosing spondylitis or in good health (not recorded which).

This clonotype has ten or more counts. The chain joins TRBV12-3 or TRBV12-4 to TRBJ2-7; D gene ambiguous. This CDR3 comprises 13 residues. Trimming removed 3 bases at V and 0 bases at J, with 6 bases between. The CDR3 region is CASSFESSYEQYF. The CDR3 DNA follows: TGTGCCAGCAGTTTCGAGAGCTCCTACGAGCAGTACTTC.

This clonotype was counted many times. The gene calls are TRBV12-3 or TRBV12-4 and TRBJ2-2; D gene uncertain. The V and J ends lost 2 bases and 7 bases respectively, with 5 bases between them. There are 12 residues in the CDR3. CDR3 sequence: CASSLLGGELFF. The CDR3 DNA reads TGTGCCAGCAGTTTATTGGGCGGGGAGCTGTTTTTT.

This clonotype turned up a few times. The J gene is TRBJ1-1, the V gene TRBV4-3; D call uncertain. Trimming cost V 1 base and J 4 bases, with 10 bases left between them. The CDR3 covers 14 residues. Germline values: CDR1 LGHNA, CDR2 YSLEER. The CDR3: CASSQGFESTEAFF. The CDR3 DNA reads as TGCGCCAGCAGCCAAGGCTTCGAGAGCACTGAAGCTTTCTTT.

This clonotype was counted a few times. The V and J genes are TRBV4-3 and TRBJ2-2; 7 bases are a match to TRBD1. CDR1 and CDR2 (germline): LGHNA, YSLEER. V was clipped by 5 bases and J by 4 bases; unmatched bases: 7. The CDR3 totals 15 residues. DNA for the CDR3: TGCGCCAGCAGCTTACGAACAGGGGCCACCGGGGAGCTGTTTTTT. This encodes CASSLRTGATGELFF.

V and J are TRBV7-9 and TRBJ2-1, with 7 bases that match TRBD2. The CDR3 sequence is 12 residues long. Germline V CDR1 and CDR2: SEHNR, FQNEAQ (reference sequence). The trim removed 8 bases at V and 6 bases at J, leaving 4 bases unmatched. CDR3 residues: CASCERGNEQFF. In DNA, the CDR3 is TGTGCCAGCTGCGAGCGGGGCAATGAGCAGTTCTTC.

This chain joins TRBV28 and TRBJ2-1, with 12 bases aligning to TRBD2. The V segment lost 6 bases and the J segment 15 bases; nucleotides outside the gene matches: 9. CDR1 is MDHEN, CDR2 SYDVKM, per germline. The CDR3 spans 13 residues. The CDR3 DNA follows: TGTGCCAGCAGGCTAGCGGGAGGGACCGATGCGTTCTTC. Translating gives CASRLAGGTDAFF.

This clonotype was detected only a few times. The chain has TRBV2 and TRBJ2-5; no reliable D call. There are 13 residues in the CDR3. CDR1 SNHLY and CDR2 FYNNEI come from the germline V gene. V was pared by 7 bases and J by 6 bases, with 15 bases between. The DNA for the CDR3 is TGTGCCAGCACTGCGGTTGGTGGGAAGACCCAGTACTTC. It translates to CASTAVGGKTQYF.

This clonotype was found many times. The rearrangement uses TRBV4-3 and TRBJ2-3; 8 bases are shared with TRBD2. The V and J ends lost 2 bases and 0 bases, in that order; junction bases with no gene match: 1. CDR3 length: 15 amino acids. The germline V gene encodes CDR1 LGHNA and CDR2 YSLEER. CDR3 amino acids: CASSQLAGSTDTQYF. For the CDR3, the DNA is TGCGCCAGCAGCCAACTAGCGGGTAGCACAGATACGCAGTATTTT.

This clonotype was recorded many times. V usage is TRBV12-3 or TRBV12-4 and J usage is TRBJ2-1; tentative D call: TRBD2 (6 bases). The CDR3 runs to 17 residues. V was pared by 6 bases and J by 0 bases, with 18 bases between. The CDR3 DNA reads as TGTGCCAGCAGCATGGGGAGCGGGTTTTTCTCCTACAATGAGCAGTTCTTC. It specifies CASSMGSGFFSYNEQFF.

CDR3 amino acids: CASSHPGLSYGYTF. As DNA, the CDR3 is TGTGCCAGCAGTCACCCGGGACTGAGCTATGGCTACACCTTC. The chain couples TRBV6-2 or TRBV6-3 to TRBJ1-2; tentative D call: TRBD1 (5 bases). The CDR3 is 14 amino acids. Trimming cost V 5 bases and J 4 bases, with 14 bases left between them. From germline, CDR1 is MNHEY and CDR2 SVGEGT.

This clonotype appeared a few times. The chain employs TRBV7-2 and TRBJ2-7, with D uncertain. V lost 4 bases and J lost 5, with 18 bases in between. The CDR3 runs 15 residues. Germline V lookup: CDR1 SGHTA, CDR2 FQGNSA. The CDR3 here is CASSSLPLAVHEQYF. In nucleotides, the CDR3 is TGTGCCAGCAGCTCCCTTCCTTTGGCCGTCCACGAGCAGTACTTC. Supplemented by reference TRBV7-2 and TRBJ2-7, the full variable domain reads GAGVSQSPSNKVTEKGKDVELRCDPISGHTALYWYRQSLGQGLEFLIYFQGNSAPDKSGLPSDRFSAERTGGSVSTLTIQRTQQEDSAVYLCASSSLPLAVHEQYFGPGTRLTVT.

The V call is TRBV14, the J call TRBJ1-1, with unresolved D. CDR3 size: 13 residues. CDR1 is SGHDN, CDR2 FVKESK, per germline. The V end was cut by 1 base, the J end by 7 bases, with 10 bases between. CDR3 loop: CASSQVSQVEAFF. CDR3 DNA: TGTGCCAGCAGCCAAGTGTCCCAGGTTGAAGCTTTCTTT.

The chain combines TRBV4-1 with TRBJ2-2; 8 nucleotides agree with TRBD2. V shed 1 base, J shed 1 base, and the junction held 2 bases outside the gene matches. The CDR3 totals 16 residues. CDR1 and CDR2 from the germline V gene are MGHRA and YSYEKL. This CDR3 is CASSQVTSGNTGELFF. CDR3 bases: TGCGCCAGCAGCCAAGTTACTAGCGGGAACACCGGGGAGCTGTTTTTT.

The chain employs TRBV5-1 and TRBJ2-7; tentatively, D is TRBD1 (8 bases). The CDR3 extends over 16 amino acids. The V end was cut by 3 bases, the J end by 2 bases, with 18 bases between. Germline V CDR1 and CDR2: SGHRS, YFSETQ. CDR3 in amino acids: CASSSPDREGPYEQYF. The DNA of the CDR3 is TGCGCCAGCAGCTCTCCGGACAGGGAGGGTCCCTACGAGCAGTACTTC.

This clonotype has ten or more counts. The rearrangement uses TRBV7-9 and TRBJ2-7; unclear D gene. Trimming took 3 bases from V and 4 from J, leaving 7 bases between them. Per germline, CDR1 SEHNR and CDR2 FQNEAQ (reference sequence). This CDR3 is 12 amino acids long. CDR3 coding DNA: TGTGCCAGCAGCTTGAGGTTATACGAGCAGTACTTC. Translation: CASSLRLYEQYF.

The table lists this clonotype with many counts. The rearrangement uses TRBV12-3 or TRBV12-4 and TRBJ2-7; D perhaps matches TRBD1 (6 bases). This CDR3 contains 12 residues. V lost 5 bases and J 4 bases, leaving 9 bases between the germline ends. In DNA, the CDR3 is TGTGCCAGCAGTGCAGGGGAATACGAGCAGTACTTC. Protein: CASSAGEYEQYF.

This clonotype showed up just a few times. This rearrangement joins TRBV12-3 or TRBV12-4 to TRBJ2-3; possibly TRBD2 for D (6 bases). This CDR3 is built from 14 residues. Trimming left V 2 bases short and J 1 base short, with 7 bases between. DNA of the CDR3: TGTGCCAGCAGTTTATGGGGGGGCACAGATACGCAGTATTTT. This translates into CASSLWGGTDTQYF.